This TCR beta chain was recorded in a study of control samples from healthy donors and cancer patients. The CDR3 runs 15 residues. Germline values: CDR1 SEHNR, CDR2 FQNEAQ (reference sequence). V shed 4 bases and J shed 0 bases, with 13 bases lying between them. This table comes from immunoSEQ multiplex PCR, and its TCRdb copy is limited to in-frame clones, with some not included. This sample yields about 150,000 clones, of which about 93% are seen a single time; 2% to 2.5% belongs to the top ten. Sequencing was performed on blood. V gene TRBV7-9 combines with J gene TRBJ2-7; D may match TRBD1 or TRBD2 (6 bases each). This clonotype was sampled from a man between 45 and 60 years old in good health. The CDR3 here is CASSSGASSSYEQYF. CDR3 in DNA: TGTGCCAGCAGCTCGGGGGCGTCTAGCTCCTACGAGCAGTACTTC.